Listed below are T cell receptor beta chains from one sample, sequenced in a study of CD8 T cells in Susac syndrome. Via MiXCR, TCRdb re-called the immunoSEQ multiplex PCR reads, giving one row per CDR3 protein. The repertoire consists of approximately 190,000 distinct CDR3 sequences, with about 94% occurring once and the leading ten covering approximately 0.098%. The sequenced sample was CD4+ T cells from PBMCs. The receptors derive from a human donor with Susac syndrome. Each CDR3 is given with its conserved first and last residue. The order of the fields is D gene, V gene, J gene, clone size, CDR3 DNA, CDR3 protein. The D gene is left open where the match is weak. Only some rows state a clone size, as once, few, many or a class for expanded clones.

TRBD2	TRBV19	TRBJ2-1	NA	TGTGCCAGTAGTAGTATAGCGGGGCAATACAATGAGCAGTTCTTC	CASSSIAGQYNEQFF
NA	TRBV6-2/TRBV6-3	TRBJ1-5	NA	TGTGCCAGCAGTGACCGACCAAATCAGCCCCAGCATTTT	CASSDRPNQPQHF
NA	TRBV9	TRBJ2-1	NA	TGTGCCAGCAGCGGACTAGGGGACTACAATGAGCAGTTCTTC	CASSGLGDYNEQFF
NA	TRBV11-2	TRBJ2-2	NA	TGTGCCAGCAGCAACCTCCGGGGGGCCGCCGGGGAGCTGTTTTTT	CASSNLRGAAGELFF
TRBD2	TRBV9	TRBJ2-7	NA	TGTGCCAGCAGCGTAGGGACTAGCGGGTACGAGCAGTACTTC	CASSVGTSGYEQYF
TRBD2	TRBV29-1	TRBJ2-1	NA	TGCAGCGCTGACCTAGCGGGCCTATACAATGAGCAGTTCTTC	CSADLAGLYNEQFF
NA	TRBV19	TRBJ1-1	NA	TGTGCCAGTAGTATAGATGGAGTTACTGAAGCTTTCTTT	CASSIDGVTEAFF
TRBD2	TRBV9	TRBJ2-1	NA	TGTGCCAGCAGCACCCCGGCGGGGGGGCAGTTCTTC	CASSTPAGGQFF
TRBD1	TRBV19	TRBJ1-2	NA	TGTGCCAGTAGCTCCGGGACAGGGCGGTTGGGGTATGGCTACACCTTC	CASSSGTGRLGYGYTF
NA	TRBV5-6	TRBJ2-4	NA	TGTGCCAGCAGCTTGGGAGAGGCTAGGCTAGCCAAAAACATTCAGTACTTC	CASSLGEARLAKNIQYF
TRBD2	TRBV7-9	TRBJ2-5	NA	TGTGCCAGCAGCTTAGCGCGGGGGGGCCAAGAGACCCAGTACTTC	CASSLARGGQETQYF
TRBD2	TRBV6-5	TRBJ2-2	NA	TGTGCCAGCAGCTCTAGCGGGGGGCTAACCGGGGAGCTGTTTTTT	CASSSSGGLTGELFF
TRBD1	TRBV20-1	TRBJ1-3	NA	TGCAGTGCTGAGACAGGGGGCTCTGGAAACACCATATATTTT	CSAETGGSGNTIYF
TRBD1	TRBV20-1	TRBJ1-2	NA	TGCAGTGTTCCGGACAGGGTCAATGGCTACACCTTC	CSVPDRVNGYTF
NA	TRBV6-5	TRBJ2-5	NA	TGTGCCAGCAGACTGGACAGGGAGGGGACCCAGTACTTC	CASRLDREGTQYF
TRBD2	TRBV4-3	TRBJ2-3	NA	TGCGCCAGCAGCCAAGAGTCGAGCGGGGTCACAGATACGCAGTATTTT	CASSQESSGVTDTQYF
TRBD1	TRBV25-1	TRBJ1-6	NA	TGTGCCAGCAGTGAAGGACAGGGAAGAAATTCACCCCTCCACTTT	CASSEGQGRNSPLHF
NA	TRBV25-1	TRBJ1-1	once	TGTGCCAGCAGTGACCCGACAGACCCGGCCGACCCTGAAGCTTTCTTT	CASSDPTDPADPEAFF
NA	TRBV5-1	TRBJ2-1	NA	TGCGCCAGCAGCTCGAGGACGGTCTCCTACAATGAGCAGTTCTTC	CASSSRTVSYNEQFF
TRBD2	TRBV18	TRBJ2-5	NA	TGTGCCAGCTCAAGTAGCGGGGCCCCCGTTGAGGAGACCCAGTACTTC	CASSSSGAPVEETQYF
TRBD2	TRBV7-9	TRBJ2-7	NA	TGTGCCAGCAGCGACCAGCTAGCGGCCGACTACGAGCAGTACTTC	CASSDQLAADYEQYF
NA	TRBV7-3	TRBJ2-5	NA	TGTGCCAGCAGCCTGGGTCCACCCGCCGAGACCCAGTACTTC	CASSLGPPAETQYF
NA	TRBV20-1	TRBJ2-4	NA	TGCAGTGCTACCGACCGAGCCAAAAACATTCAGTACTTC	CSATDRAKNIQYF
NA	TRBV5-4	TRBJ2-3	NA	TGTGCCAGCAGCTTGGTACAGGGCAGGACAGATACGCAGTATTTT	CASSLVQGRTDTQYF
TRBD1	TRBV27	TRBJ1-6	NA	TGTGCCAGCACCCGCGGGACAGTTAATTCACCCCTCCACTTT	CASTRGTVNSPLHF
TRBD2	TRBV20-1	TRBJ2-3	NA	TGCAGTGCTAGACTCCCTAGCGGGGGGGCGCCAGATACGCAGTATTTT	CSARLPSGGAPDTQYF
TRBD2	TRBV20-1	TRBJ2-1	NA	TGCAGTGCTGGGGGGGGACTAGCGGGGGGCCGTGAGCAGTTCTTC	CSAGGGLAGGREQFF
NA	TRBV28	TRBJ1-4	NA	TGTGCCAGCAGGGGCCCCGACAGACAATTGCGGAAACTGTTTTTT	CASRGPDRQLRKLFF
TRBD1	TRBV4-3	TRBJ2-1	NA	TGCGCCAGCAGCCAGGGACAGGTTTACAATGAGCAGTTCTTC	CASSQGQVYNEQFF
NA	TRBV20-1	TRBJ2-7	NA	TGCAGTGCTAGGGTACCGAGCTCCTACGAGCAGTACTTC	CSARVPSSYEQYF
TRBD1	TRBV20-1	TRBJ2-5	NA	TGCAGTGCTAGCATCCGACAGGGCGAGGAGACCCAGTACTTC	CSASIRQGEETQYF
NA	TRBV6-2/TRBV6-3	TRBJ1-4	NA	TGTGCCAGCAGTTCCTCTCGACATCCGACTAATGAAAAACTGTTTTTT	CASSSSRHPTNEKLFF
NA	TRBV11-1	TRBJ1-1	NA	TGTGCCAGCAGCGCACACAGGGTTATGACTGAAGCTTTCTTT	CASSAHRVMTEAFF
NA	TRBV10-2	TRBJ1-3	NA	TGCGCCAGCACTCGGGTAGTCTCTGGAAACACCATATATTTT	CASTRVVSGNTIYF
NA	TRBV20-1	TRBJ1-2	NA	TGCAGTGCTAGGCGGGGCGGGAACTATGGCTACACCTTC	CSARRGGNYGYTF
NA	TRBV30	TRBJ1-2	NA	TGTGCCTGGAGTGTAACAGACCCGCAGTTTTATGGCTACACCTTC	CAWSVTDPQFYGYTF
TRBD2	TRBV12-3/TRBV12-4	TRBJ2-3	NA	TGTGCCAGCAGCACTCGTAGCGGGGATACGCAGTATTTT	CASSTRSGDTQYF
NA	TRBV29-1	TRBJ1-2	NA	TGCAGCGCCGGACAGTCCAACTATGGCTACACCTTC	CSAGQSNYGYTF
NA	TRBV3-1	TRBJ2-5	NA	TGTGCCAGCTCACCACGCGGAGAGACCCAGTACTTC	CASSPRGETQYF
TRBD2	TRBV7-9	TRBJ2-3	NA	TGTGCCAGCAGCTCAGGACTAGCGGCTGGCACAGATACGCAGTATTTT	CASSSGLAAGTDTQYF
NA	TRBV29-1	TRBJ1-2	NA	TGCAGCGTTGAATTCGGGACATTCGGTGGCTACACCTTC	CSVEFGTFGGYTF
TRBD1	TRBV30	TRBJ1-4	NA	TGTGCCTGGAGTCCGGACAGGGGAAATGAAAAACTGTTTTTT	CAWSPDRGNEKLFF
NA	TRBV10-3	TRBJ2-7	NA	TGTGCCATCAGTGAGTCTGCCAGGGAATACGAGCAGTACTTC	CAISESAREYEQYF
TRBD1	TRBV30	TRBJ1-2	once	TGTGCCTGGAGTGGGACAGGGGGGAGGCGGTATGGCTACACCTTC	CAWSGTGGRRYGYTF
NA	TRBV28	TRBJ2-7	NA	TGTGCCAGCAGCCCGAGCCCCTACGAGCAGTACTTC	CASSPSPYEQYF
NA	TRBV29-1	TRBJ2-3	NA	TGCAGCGTTGCGGGGCTCTCTAGTAGCACAGATACGCAGTATTTT	CSVAGLSSSTDTQYF
TRBD1	TRBV12-3/TRBV12-4	TRBJ2-7	NA	TGTGCCAGCAGCTACCGGGGACAGGGGGCCACCTACGAGCAGTACTTC	CASSYRGQGATYEQYF
NA	TRBV5-4	TRBJ2-7	NA	TGTGCCAGCAGCTTGGCCTTAGGACTCCTCTACGAGCAGTACTTC	CASSLALGLLYEQYF
TRBD2	TRBV15	TRBJ2-5	NA	TGTGCCACCAGCCGAGCCGGGAGGAGTCAAGAGACCCAGTACTTC	CATSRAGRSQETQYF
NA	TRBV24-1	TRBJ2-3	NA	TGTGCCACCAGTGACTCGGATTTGGATACGCAGTATTTT	CATSDSDLDTQYF
TRBD1	TRBV5-1	TRBJ2-1	NA	TGCGCCAGCAGTTGGGCGGGGACAGGGAGTTATAATGAGCAGTTCTTC	CASSWAGTGSYNEQFF
NA	TRBV6-2/TRBV6-3	TRBJ2-3	NA	TGTGCCAGCAGTTACTCTGGGGATACGCAGTATTTT	CASSYSGDTQYF
NA	TRBV15	TRBJ2-5	NA	TGTGCCACCAGCAGAGATTATCGTGACCAAGAGACCCAGTACTTC	CATSRDYRDQETQYF